The rows below give T cell receptor beta chains drawn from one sample of a study of neurological immune-mediated disorders. MiXCR, run by TCRdb on the 5' RACE reads, gives a single entry per CDR3 protein. The sample yields more than 35,000 distinct CDR3 sequences, 10% seen once. Sequencing was done on a sample of PBMCs. Receptor source: a woman aged 25 to 39 with HTLV-1-associated myelopathy (HAM/TSP). The CDR3 runs from the conserved cysteine through the conserved F or W. The D gene is left open where the match is weak. Where a row states a size, it is once, few, many or the class of an expanded clone; other rows omit it.

>TRBJ2-7|many|TRBD1|TRBV5-1
CASNERTGPSYEQYF
TGCGCCAGCAACGAGCGGACAGGACCCTCCTACGAGCAGTACTTC
>TRBJ2-3|many|.|TRBV24-1
CATSVGGSTDTQYF
TGTGCCACCAGTGTGGGGGGTAGCACAGATACGCAGTATTTT
>TRBJ2-7|many|.|TRBV19
CATAPSLWGPYEQYF
TGTGCCACCGCGCCCTCTCTATGGGGCCCCTACGAGCAGTACTTC
>TRBJ1-5|many|.|TRBV7-9
CASSITDRSQPQHF
TGTGCCAGCAGCATAACCGACAGGTCCCAGCCCCAGCATTTT
>TRBJ2-7|many|.|TRBV5-1
CASSSGVGQYF
TGCGCCAGCAGCTCGGGGGTCGGGCAGTACTTC
>TRBJ2-1|.|TRBD2|TRBV7-2
CANSTSGGYNEQFF
TGTGCCAACAGCACCAGCGGGGGATACAATGAGCAGTTCTTC
>TRBJ2-7|medium-sized|TRBD2|TRBV20-1
CSARAPGGRAYEQYF
TGCAGTGCTAGAGCCCCTGGCGGGAGAGCCTACGAGCAGTACTTC
>TRBJ2-3|many|.|TRBV20-1
CSASFGGRYTQYF
TGCAGTGCTAGTTTCGGAGGGAGATATACGCAGTATTTT
>TRBJ2-2|few|TRBD2|TRBV12-3/TRBV12-4
CASSLHKRGLAGVTGELFF
TGTGCCAGCAGCTTGCATAAGCGGGGCCTCGCCGGGGTCACCGGGGAGCTGTTTTTT
>TRBJ2-1|many|.|TRBV10-3
CAISDQGNEQFF
TGTGCCATCAGTGACCAGGGGAATGAGCAGTTCTTC
>TRBJ2-3|many|TRBD1|TRBV18
CASSPTTGYPPDTQYF
TGTGCCAGCTCGCCGACGACAGGGTATCCGCCAGATACGCAGTATTTT
>TRBJ1-6|many|TRBD1|TRBV5-5
CASRGGEQGPLGLNSPLHF
TGTGCCAGCAGGGGAGGCGAACAGGGGCCGCTCGGGCTTAATTCACCCCTCCACTTT
>TRBJ1-2|many|.|TRBV5-1
CASNIGRAGYGYTF
TGCGCCAGCAACATCGGCAGGGCAGGCTATGGCTACACCTTC
>TRBJ1-2|many|.|TRBV3-1
CASSQGVGYGYTF
TGTGCCAGCAGCCAAGGCGTAGGCTATGGCTACACCTTC
>TRBJ2-1|many|.|TRBV5-1
CASSLGGANYNEQFF
TGCGCCAGCAGCCTCGGGGGAGCGAATTACAATGAGCAGTTCTTC
>TRBJ2-3|many|.|TRBV5-1
CASSLSDPTTDTQYF
TGCGCCAGCAGCTTGTCGGACCCCACCACAGATACGCAGTATTTT
>TRBJ1-2|many|.|TRBV7-2
CASSSMSRTGYTF
TGTGCCAGCAGCTCTATGTCAAGGACCGGCTACACCTTC
>TRBJ2-7|many|TRBD2|TRBV6-6
CASSYSPLAGGHYEQYF
TGTGCCAGCAGTTACTCGCCCCTAGCGGGGGGGCACTACGAGCAGTACTTC
>TRBJ2-7|many|TRBD1|TRBV20-1
CSADGTGGGGRYF
TGCAGTGCAGACGGGACAGGGGGCGGGGGTAGGTACTTC
>TRBJ1-2|many|TRBD1|TRBV5-1
CASSPTGTAGGYTF
TGCGCCAGCAGCCCGACCGGGACAGCGGGGGGCTACACCTTC
>TRBJ2-1|many|TRBD1|TRBV10-2
CASSETGGPYNEQFF
TGCGCCAGCAGTGAGACAGGGGGACCTTACAATGAGCAGTTCTTC
>TRBJ2-5|.|.|TRBV20-1
CSAVGQVETHYF
TGCAGTGCCGTCGGGCAGGTTGAGACCCATTACTTC
>TRBJ2-3|many|TRBD1|TRBV20-1
CSARTGDEDTQYF
TGCAGTGCTCGTACAGGGGACGAAGATACGCAGTATTTT
>TRBJ2-2|medium-sized|TRBD2|TRBV20-1
CSASPRGGQAGELFF
TGCAGTGCTAGTCCACGGGGGGGCCAAGCCGGGGAGCTGTTTTTT
>TRBJ1-1|many|.|TRBV20-1
CSASTGNTEAFF
TGCAGTGCGTCTACAGGGAACACTGAAGCTTTCTTT
>TRBJ1-5|.|.|TRBV4-2
CASSPEDGIINQPQHF
TGTGCCAGCAGCCCGGAGGACGGAATAATCAATCAGCCCCAGCATTTT
>TRBJ2-3|many|TRBD1|TRBV2
CASSGGQGTDTQYF
TGTGCCAGCAGTGGAGGACAGGGTACGGATACGCAGTATTTT
>TRBJ2-4|many|.|TRBV4-2
CASSQASTGRRYF
TGTGCCAGCAGCCAAGCTTCCACCGGACGGCGGTACTTC
>TRBJ1-5|many|.|TRBV20-1
CSAARPRQAGQPQHF
TGCAGTGCTGCAAGACCCCGACAGGCCGGTCAGCCCCAGCATTTT
>TRBJ2-7|few|.|TRBV4-2
CASSQDQGGQGGYEQYF
TGTGCCAGCAGCCAAGATCAAGGGGGACAAGGGGGCTACGAGCAGTACTTC
>TRBJ1-3|many|.|TRBV7-2
CASSLGNRISGNTIYF
TGTGCCAGCAGCTTGGGAAATCGTATCTCTGGAAACACCATATATTTT
>TRBJ2-3|many|TRBD2|TRBV9
CASSVGSGGIDTQYF
TGTGCCAGCAGCGTAGGTAGCGGGGGCATTGATACGCAGTATTTT
>TRBJ2-2|many|TRBD2|TRBV4-2
CASSPAGGAAGELFF
TGTGCCAGCAGCCCCGCCGGGGGGGCAGCCGGGGAGCTGTTTTTT
>TRBJ2-1|once|.|TRBV9
CASSVARAGEFYNEQFF
TGTGCCAGCAGCGTAGCTAGGGCGGGTGAATTCTACAATGAGCAGTTCTTC
>TRBJ2-3|many|TRBD2|TRBV5-1
CASSTTGTSGGAEYF
TGCGCCAGCAGCACGACCGGGACTAGCGGGGGGGCCGAATATTTT
>TRBJ2-3|many|.|TRBV9
CASSVWGLDSTDTQYF
TGTGCCAGCAGCGTATGGGGACTTGATAGCACAGATACGCAGTATTTT
>TRBJ1-5|many|.|TRBV5-1
CASSLGGTKDSYHF
TGCGCCAGCAGCTTGGGGGGGACTAAGGACAGCTACCATTTT
>TRBJ1-5|many|.|TRBV5-1
CASSLAGGPNQPQHF
TGCGCCAGCAGCTTGGCCGGGGGGCCCAATCAGCCCCAGCATTTT
>TRBJ2-3|many|TRBD2|TRBV5-1
CASSVGGSGGSDTQYF
TGCGCCAGCAGCGTTGGCGGTAGCGGGGGGTCAGATACGCAGTATTTT
>TRBJ1-5|.|.|TRBV5-1
CASSQFDSNQPQHF
TGCGCCAGCAGCCAATTCGACAGCAATCAGCCCCAGCATTTT
>TRBJ2-7|.|TRBD2|TRBV7-6
CASSSAGLAAGGYEQYF
TGTGCCAGCAGCTCGGCGGGACTAGCGGCGGGTGGCTACGAGCAGTACTTC
>TRBJ1-2|many|.|TRBV20-1
CSARGGPSANYGYTF
TGCAGTGCTAGAGGGGGCCCTTCAGCTAACTATGGCTACACCTTC
>TRBJ1-1|many|.|TRBV20-1
CSAKTLGDEAFF
TGCAGTGCCAAGACCTTGGGGGATGAAGCTTTCTTT
>TRBJ2-7|many|.|TRBV7-9
CASSPGHRGSYEQYF
TGTGCCAGCAGCCCCGGGCATCGAGGCTCCTACGAGCAGTACTTC
>TRBJ2-1|many|TRBD2|TRBV18
CASSPRAAGNYNEQFF
TGTGCCAGCTCACCCAGGGCAGCGGGGAACTACAATGAGCAGTTCTTC
>TRBJ2-3|many|.|TRBV20-1
CSARSWDIGADTQYF
TGCAGTGCTAGATCGTGGGACATCGGCGCAGATACGCAGTATTTT
>TRBJ2-2|medium-sized|TRBD2|TRBV5-1
CASSPGGGTGELFF
TGCGCCAGCAGCCCGGGAGGTGGCACCGGGGAGCTGTTTTTT
>TRBJ2-2|.|.|TRBV12-3/TRBV12-4
CASRRVAANTGELFF
TGTGCCAGCAGGCGAGTAGCCGCAAACACCGGGGAGCTGTTTTTT
>TRBJ1-6|.|.|TRBV12-3/TRBV12-4
CASSLQGSSPLHF
TGTGCCAGCAGCCTCCAGGGGAGTTCACCCCTCCACTTT
>TRBJ2-4|many|.|TRBV2
CASRRDIQYF
TGTGCCAGCAGGAGGGACATTCAGTACTTC
>TRBJ2-3|many|TRBD1|TRBV5-1
CASSLGQGGFGTDTQYF
TGCGCCAGCAGCTTGGGACAGGGGGGCTTCGGCACAGATACGCAGTATTTT
>TRBJ2-1|many|.|TRBV20-1
CSARDLAGRKSYNEQFF
TGCAGTGCTAGAGATTTGGCGGGGAGGAAAAGCTACAATGAGCAGTTCTTC
>TRBJ2-3|few|.|TRBV5-1
CASSLGSGGADTQYF
TGCGCCAGCAGCTTGGGGTCCGGTGGTGCAGATACGCAGTATTTT
>TRBJ1-2|many|TRBD1|TRBV20-1
CSALGQGDTNYGYTF
TGCAGTGCCTTGGGACAGGGAGATACTAACTATGGCTACACCTTC